This T cell receptor beta chain was identified in a study of T cell responses to AZD1222 COVID-19 vaccine. General observations from the study: CD4 TCRs associated with vaccination spanned spike, dominating at 160-218 and 743-854. Only a handful of AZD1222 recipients were seropositive at baseline. Compared with day 0, the breadth and depth of the Spike-specific TCR repertoire rose significantly after two doses of AZD1222.

Recipients boosted at about 4 weeks or about 12 weeks are pooled. Sequenced by immunoSEQ multiplex PCR; TCRdb stores in-frame clones only, minus some. This sample has roughly 120,000 clones, with around 90% found just once. There are 15 residues in the CDR3. V lost 0 bases to trimming and J lost 4 bases, with 11 bases between them. The germline V gene encodes CDR1 SGDLS and CDR2 YYNGEE. Concerning this clone: Its specificity is not known.

The TCR sequence derives from an adult who received the AZD1222 COVID-19 vaccine. The genes are TRBV9 and TRBJ2-1; maybe TRBD1 (6 bases). The material was peripheral blood, obtained 28 days after the second AZD1222 dose. CDR3 in amino acids: CASSVALGQYNEQFF. CDR3 nucleotide sequence: TGTGCCAGCAGCGTAGCCCTCGGACAGTACAATGAGCAGTTCTTC.